This T cell receptor beta chain was sequenced during a study of pediatric ulcerative colitis. Study background: Ulcerative colitis patients had pancolitis or left-sided colitis, with confirming histology. General observations from the study: Blood samples from a couple of patients yielded substantially fewer templates and were excluded from blood-rectal overlap analysis. Repertoires came from total lymphocyte DNA, so rare subsets like regulatory T cells may be missed. No controls had the two rectal clonotypes shared by ulcerative colitis patients.

V dropped 5 bases and J dropped 3 bases, with 11 bases sitting between them. The CDR3 extends over 12 amino acids. CDR1 is SQVTM, CDR2 ANQGSEA, per germline. With respect to this clone: Its specificity is not known.

Sequencing used immunoSEQ multiplex PCR; TCRdb keeps in-frame clones, though not all of them. In the table there are fewer than 30,000 clones, about 69% of which are singletons. The rectum was sampled with one to two pinch biopsies at colonoscopy. V usage is TRBV29-1 and J usage is TRBJ2-7, with unresolved D. The material sequenced was gut tissue. This TCR was recovered from a boy under 18 with severe ulcerative colitis. CDR3 sequence reads: CSVTKVGYEQYF. The CDR3 DNA follows: TGCAGCGTTACGAAGGTCGGCTACGAGCAGTACTTC.